The text below deals with one T cell receptor beta chain. The antigen is not known. The record originates from a study of T cell responses to AZD1222 COVID-19 vaccine. Overall study results and limits: Nearly half of spike-specific TCRs reportedly target variant regions that are unmutated in the B.1.351 and B.1.1.7 variants.

Repertoires were generated with immunoSEQ multiplex PCR, while TCRdb's copy carries only in-frame clones and drops some. The top ten hold roughly 4.3% of the sample, which has 80,000 to 90,000 clones, 70% to 90% seen once. CDR1 and CDR2 from the germline V gene are KGHDR and SFDVKD. The CDR3 is 12 amino acids. V lost 2 bases, J lost 8 bases, and 9 bases lay in between. The chain links TRBV24-1 to TRBJ2-7, with a weak D call TRBD1 (5 bases). The material sequenced was peripheral blood, taken on day 0 of MenACWY control vaccination. This receptor was taken from an adult in good health. The CDR3 coding sequence is TGTGCCACCAGTGATTCCCGACAGAAGCAGTACTTC. Residues: CATSDSRQKQYF.